Many counts were recorded for the clone carrying this T cell receptor (beta chain). Antigen: not known. Conversion of TCR transcripts into cDNA relied on 5'RACE template switching, which added a universal primer site and UMIs. MiXCR was run by TCRdb on the 5' RACE reads, yielding one entry per CDR3 protein. Of 600,000 to 750,000 distinct CDR3 sequences listed, 9% to 15% were seen once; the top ten hold about 15%. There are 15 residues in the CDR3. Trimming at V came to 0 bases and at J to 5 bases, leaving 4 bases not matched to a gene. The sample belongs to a study of T cells after yellow fever vaccination. Study-level points and caveats: In post-booster samples, most primary-vaccination clones reappeared (about 95% CD4, around 87% CD8). Compared with primary, the secondary response was weaker and peaked at day 5, not 15.

The source was PBMCs, collected on the day of the yellow fever booster vaccination. The chain links TRBV12-3 or TRBV12-4 to TRBJ1-5, with 7 bases identical to TRBD1. The receptor was derived from a man aged 25 to 40 who received the YFV17D yellow fever vaccine. The CDR3, as DNA: TGTGCCAGCAGTTTAGCGGGCAGGGGGGATCAGCCCCAGCATTTT. This sequence encodes CASSLAGRGDQPQHF.